This entry lists 24 T cell receptor beta chains sequenced from one sample in a study of T cell responses to AZD1222 COVID-19 vaccine. The protocol was immunoSEQ multiplex PCR, while the TCRdb copy is restricted to in-frame clones and leaves out a portion. Here the sample spans tens of thousands of clones, just over 90% being singletons. The specimen comprised peripheral blood, sampled 28 days after the second dose of the MenACWY control vaccine. These receptors were collected from an adult who received the MenACWY meningococcal vaccine as a control.

This clone is a singleton in its sample. The genes are TRBV6-5 and TRBJ2-3; TRBD1 matches at 9 bases. The CDR3 loop spans 14 amino acids. With V trimmed by 6 bases and J by 4 bases, 5 bases remained unmatched. Germline V CDR1 and CDR2: MNHEY, SVGAGI. CDR3 sequence (DNA): TGTGCCAGCAGCCTTACAGGGGGCGCAGATACGCAGTATTTT. Residues: CASSLTGGADTQYF.

The chain is built from TRBV19 and TRBJ1-2; 9 positions agree with TRBD1. V lost 4 bases, J lost 8 bases, and 17 bases stayed unmatched. Germline lookup yields CDR1 LNHDA and CDR2 SQIVND (reference sequence). The CDR3 covers 17 residues. This CDR3 reads CASSTGLDRGSIIGYTF. CDR3 nucleotides: TGTGCCAGTAGTACGGGACTGGACAGGGGATCGATTATCGGCTACACCTTC.

The V and J genes are TRBV12-3 or TRBV12-4 and TRBJ2-3; D is unclear. The CDR3 has 12 residues. V lost 5 bases and J 4 bases, leaving 7 bases between the germline ends. CDR3 sequence (DNA): TGTGCCAGCAGTCCAGCGTCAGATACGCAGTATTTT. It codes for CASSPASDTQYF.

This chain uses TRBV7-8 with TRBJ1-2; no clear D gene. The CDR3 has 13 amino acids. Germline CDR1 SGHVS, CDR2 FQNEAQ. Trimming removed 6 bases from V and 0 bases from J, with 8 bases in between. The CDR3 reads CASSWGSNYGYTF. CDR3 in DNA: TGTGCCAGCAGTTGGGGATCTAACTATGGCTACACCTTC.

The genes are TRBV11-2 and TRBJ1-1; TRBD1 might be the D (5 bases). Trimming removed 10 bases at V and 1 base at J, with 16 bases between. CDR1 and CDR2 (germline): SGHAT, FQNNGV. The CDR3 contains 14 residues. The CDR3 region is CATKAGGGNTEAFF. In DNA, the CDR3 is TGTGCCACCAAGGCGGGGGGAGGGAACACTGAAGCTTTCTTT.

The V and J genes are TRBV4-2 and TRBJ2-1; 16 bases line up with TRBD2. This CDR3 spans 17 amino acids. Germline CDR1 is LGHNA and CDR2 is YNFKEQ. Trimming took 0 bases from V and 9 from J; bases not matched to a gene: 5. The CDR3: CASSQDKGTSGRGEQFF. The CDR3 region has the DNA TGTGCCAGCAGCCAAGATAAAGGGACTAGCGGGAGGGGTGAGCAGTTCTTC.

This chain connects TRBV14 to TRBJ1-1; D is possibly TRBD1 (5 bases). The CDR3 consists of 17 residues. CDR1 is SGHDN and CDR2 is FVKESK in the germline V gene. Trimming pared 0 bases from V and 4 bases from J, leaving 18 bases between. Written as DNA, the CDR3 is TGTGCCAGCAGCCAAGAAGGTACGGGGGGGGAGAGCACTGAAGCTTTCTTT. This translates into CASSQEGTGGESTEAFF.

The genes are TRBV7-2 and TRBJ2-1; TRBD2 agrees at 9 bases. The CDR3 runs to 15 residues. The germline CDR1 and CDR2 sequences are SGHTA and FQGNSA. The V segment lost 1 base and the J segment 4 bases; nucleotides outside the gene matches: 2. The CDR3 loop is CASSLGAGGYNEQFF. Here the CDR3 DNA reads TGTGCCAGCAGCTTAGGGGCGGGAGGGTACAATGAGCAGTTCTTC.

The rearrangement links TRBV18 to TRBJ2-5, with D possibly matching TRBD2 (6 bases). The CDR3 has 13 residues. The V and J ends lost 3 bases and 5 bases respectively, with 10 bases between them. Germline V gene data show CDR1 as KGHSH and CDR2 as LQKENI. The CDR3 here is CASSPGGPETQYF. DNA of the CDR3: TGTGCCAGCTCACCCGGGGGACCCGAGACCCAGTACTTC.

The chain recombines TRBV12-3 or TRBV12-4 with TRBJ2-2; no reliable D call. Trimming took off 2 bases at V and 6 bases at J, with 4 bases between the two ends. This CDR3 is 12 amino acids long. Written as DNA, the CDR3 is TGTGCCAGCAGTTTAATGTCCGGGGAGCTGTTTTTT. Encoded protein: CASSLMSGELFF.

On this clone: Other nucleotide sequences in the sample specify the same CDR3. The chain links TRBV10-3 to TRBJ1-2, with 8 bases aligning to TRBD1. The V gene's germline CDR1 is ENHRY and CDR2 SYGVKD. Trimming at V came to 0 bases and at J to 7 bases, leaving 4 bases not matched to a gene. The CDR3 consists of 14 residues. CDR3 DNA sequence: TGTGCCATCAGTGAGTCCCAGGGGGCACGTGGCTACACCTTC. Protein product: CAISESQGARGYTF.

V gene TRBV6-2 or TRBV6-3 combines with J gene TRBJ1-1; D might be TRBD1 (5 bases). V was clipped by 2 bases and J by 5 bases, with 9 bases between them. CDR3 size: 13 residues. Germline values: CDR1 MNHEY, CDR2 SVGEGT. CDR3 in DNA: TGTGCCAGCAGTTACGTGGGGGAAACTGAAGCTTTCTTT. Amino acid sequence: CASSYVGETEAFF.

The chain links TRBV5-1 to TRBJ1-2; no reliable D call. The CDR3 is 13 residues long. Per germline, CDR1 SGHRS and CDR2 YFSETQ. V was clipped by 4 bases and J by 7 bases, with 14 bases between them. The CDR3 DNA reads as TGCGCCAGCAGCCCCGACGGTTCTCTTGGCTACACCTTC. It codes for CASSPDGSLGYTF.

This chain uses TRBV7-9 with TRBJ1-1; 8 bases align to TRBD1. This CDR3 has 13 residues. V lost 5 bases, J lost 3 bases, and 2 bases stayed unmatched. CDR1 is SEHNR, CDR2 FQNEAQ, per germline (reference sequence). CDR3 bases: TGTGCCAGCAGCCTACAGGGGGACACTGAAGCTTTCTTT. It codes for CASSLQGDTEAFF.

The chain couples TRBV9 to TRBJ2-3; 7 bases are a match to TRBD2. V gave up 4 bases and J gave up 4 bases; unmatched junction bases: 12. The CDR3 length is 16 residues. From germline, CDR1 is SGDLS and CDR2 YYNGEE. CDR3 protein: CASSPGLAVRSDTQYF. The CDR3 DNA reads as TGTGCCAGCAGCCCCGGGCTAGCGGTTCGATCAGATACGCAGTATTTT.

This chain connects TRBV18 to TRBJ2-3; D not resolved. CDR1 KGHSH and CDR2 LQKENI come from the germline V gene. The length of the CDR3 is 13 residues. V lost 6 bases and J lost 6, with 13 bases in between. The CDR3 loop is CASSRLAADTQYF. CDR3 bases: TGTGCCAGCTCTCGTCTGGCCGCGGATACGCAGTATTTT.

V and J are TRBV5-6 and TRBJ1-1; TRBD1 aligns across 10 bases. After removal of 3 bases from V and 5 bases from J, the junction contained 4 bases not matched to a gene. Germline assignment: CDR1 SGHDT and CDR2 YYEEEE. The CDR3 is made up of 14 amino acids. CDR3 in amino acids: CASSWDRGRTEAFF. CDR3 coding DNA: TGTGCCAGCAGCTGGGACAGGGGTCGGACTGAAGCTTTCTTT.

This clone was observed once. The rearrangement uses TRBV28 and TRBJ2-1, with TRBD2 identical over 8 bases. J was trimmed by 7 bases and V by 7 bases; bases with no gene match: 12. This CDR3 region has 15 residues. Germline V lookup: CDR1 MDHEN, CDR2 SYDVKM. This CDR3 reads CASTSPSGGTNEQFF. In DNA form, the CDR3 reads TGTGCCAGCACCTCCCCAAGCGGGGGCACTAATGAGCAGTTCTTC.

This chain uses TRBV19 with TRBJ2-7, with D tentatively TRBD1 or TRBD2 (5 bases each). Trimming removed 6 bases from V and 2 bases from J, with 17 bases in between. Germline V gives CDR1 LNHDA, CDR2 SQIVND (reference sequence). The CDR3 length is 15 residues. The chain's CDR3 is CASSPRPRGAYEQYF. The CDR3 region has the DNA TGTGCCAGTAGCCCTCGCCCACGGGGCGCCTACGAGCAGTACTTC.

The chain links TRBV7-8 to TRBJ2-3; D may correspond to TRBD1 or TRBD2 (6 bases each). Germline CDR1 and CDR2: SGHVS and FQNEAQ. Trimming shortened V by 8 bases and J by 10 bases, and 16 bases separated the two germline ends. The length of the CDR3 is 12 residues. Here the CDR3 DNA reads TGTGCCAGCTCTAGGGGGGAGTACGCGCAGTATTTT. Its translation is CASSRGEYAQYF.

The chain uses TRBV19 and TRBJ1-3; D unresolved. The CDR3 consists of 16 residues. Between the trimmed V and J ends, which lost 5 bases and 2 bases, there was a span of 16 bases. The germline CDR1 and CDR2 sequences are LNHDA and SQIVND (reference sequence). Here the CDR3 DNA reads TGTGCCAGTAGTTATGGTGCAATGAAGCCTGGAAACACCATATATTTT. Protein: CASSYGAMKPGNTIYF.

This chain joins TRBV14 and TRBJ2-4; D not certain. From germline, CDR1 is SGHDN and CDR2 FVKESK. This CDR3 spans 15 amino acids. The V end lost 1 base, the J end lost 2 bases, and 9 bases lay between the germline ends. CDR3 sequence: CASSQGLGPKNIQYF. CDR3 sequence (DNA): TGTGCCAGCAGCCAAGGTTTAGGGCCCAAAAACATTCAGTACTTC.

This chain joins TRBV12-5 and TRBJ2-7; 8 bases match TRBD2. The CDR3 length is 16 residues. CDR1 is LGHNT, CDR2 FRNRAP, per germline. J gave up 4 bases and V 6 bases, and 14 bases lay outside the gene matches. The CDR3 DNA is TGTGCTAGTGGACGCCCCGCCGGGACTAGTGAGTACGAGCAGTACTTC. It encodes CASGRPAGTSEYEQYF.

This chain joins TRBV15 and TRBJ1-3; maybe TRBD1 (6 bases). The V end was cut by 10 bases, the J end by 5 bases, with 15 bases between. The CDR3 sequence is 13 residues long. CDR1 LNHNV and CDR2 YYDKDF come from the germline V gene (reference sequence). CDR3 nucleotides: TGTGCCATCGGTTCGGACAGCCGAAACACCATATATTTT. This sequence encodes CAIGSDSRNTIYF.